Sequencing of this T cell receptor (beta chain) was carried out in a study of neurological immune-mediated disorders. In TCRdb, the 5' RACE reads were re-called with MiXCR into one record per CDR3 protein. Among approximately 70,000 distinct CDR3 sequences listed, about a tenth were seen once. This sample's time point: longitudinal time-point 1 (baseline). From 2 million PBMCs stored at -80 C, the unsorted libraries were generated. The germline V and J ends were trimmed by 0 bases and 2 bases, with 11 bases remaining between them. This CDR3 spans 15 amino acids. Germline V CDR1 and CDR2: SGHVS, FQNEAQ.

The specimen sequenced was PBMCs. The receptor was isolated from a man aged 25 to 45 in good health. The V call is TRBV7-8, the J call TRBJ2-7, with D possibly matching TRBD1 (6 bases). CDR3 nucleotides: TGTGCCAGCAGCTTAGCCGAGACAGGTACCTACGAGCAGTACTTC. Its protein product is CASSLAETGTYEQYF.